This T cell receptor (beta chain) was sequenced during a study of T cells in Graves' hyperthyroidism and ophthalmopathy. The PBMCs were sourced from fresh peripheral blood (approximately 9 ml). CDR1 is MNHEY, CDR2 SMNVEV, per germline (reference sequence). There are 14 residues in the CDR3. Losses at the gene ends were 3 bases for V and 5 bases for J; bases not matched to a gene: 5. Notes on the study in general: In blood, most of the thyroid clonotypes expanded above 0.001 were also present. Stable hyperthyroidism was told apart from ophthalmopathy by a model built on 13 V-J features. Model predictions of ophthalmopathy came a median roughly 6.7 months before onset.

Amplification yielded TCR beta CDR3 regions, with RNA transcripts as the source. An initial round of RT-PCR targeting the TCR CDR3 relied on the HTBI primer set. One entry per CDR3 protein, called by TCRdb with MiXCR from the multiplex PCR reads. The table records about 700,000 distinct CDR3 sequences, approximately 15% of them present only once. The table lists this clonotype with many counts. Antigen specificity is unknown. This sequence originates from a woman aged 18 to 35 with Graves' hyperthyroidism. The V call is TRBV27, the J call TRBJ2-5; 8 nucleotides align to TRBD1. The specimen sequenced was blood. Here the CDR3 reads CASSFSQGAETQYF. The CDR3 DNA sequence: TGTGCCAGCAGTTTCTCTCAGGGGGCCGAGACCCAGTACTTC.